This TCR beta chain is drawn from a study of glioma-infiltrating T cells after dendritic cell vaccination (dated by TCRdb to between 2015 and 2016). Study-wide context: The cohort included approximately 15 glioblastoma patients drawn from Phase I and II dendritic cell vaccination trials, of whom 9 were newly diagnosed and 6 had recurrent disease. Survival after dendritic cell vaccination was correlated with TCR sequencing metrics, such as TIL content and the overlap between tumor and blood repertoires. The vaccine was prepared from monocyte-derived dendritic cells that were cultured for approximately seven days with IL-4 and GM-CSF and then pulsed overnight with autologous tumor lysate. Patients received three intradermal dendritic cell vaccine injections at biweekly intervals in the arm below the axilla. Tumor-infiltrating lymphocyte content was quantified and tumor and blood repertoires were compared in dendritic cell-vaccinated glioblastoma patients by deep sequencing of TCR beta CDR3 regions. Autologous tumor lysate-pulsed dendritic cell vaccination was administered to the patients between about 2003 and 2013.

The CDR3 runs 15 residues from the cysteine to the phenylalanine. Left in the record is the CDR3 DNA by itself, 45 bases read in frame from the first base. The germline V gene sets CDR1 to SGHRS and CDR2 to YFSETQ. Trimming at the junction amounts to 6 bases on V and 1 base on J, and the germline ends lie 15 bases apart. Study-wide conclusions, independent of this receptor: The cohort was small and heterogeneous, few patients had complete blood and tumor sets, and even fewer had initial-recurrent tumor pairs. No direct relationship between TCR clonality and survival was found, suggesting a diverse polyclonal response may matter. Longer time to progression and overall survival after dendritic cell vaccination were predicted by higher estimated pretreatment TIL content. The three-group TCR overlap response model was characterized as speculative, and prospective validation of the model was stated to be required.

This clone was observed once. Its antigen remains unidentified. Base qualities are not recorded, but no much larger clone differs from it by a single base. TCRB CDR3 regions were amplified from around 1.9 ug genomic DNA, or all available DNA if less, using the immunoSEQ assay. The multiplex PCR employed 60 forward primers targeting TCR V beta segments and 13 reverse primers targeting J beta segments. To estimate reads per starting template, synthetic control templates were spiked into each sample at limiting dilution. Sequencing produced 87 bp reads on the Illumina HiSeq System. The authors' pipeline ran thus. PCR and sequencing errors were removed by a nearest neighbor algorithm that merged closely related sequences. TCR overlap was defined as the percentage of unique tumor TCR beta sequences that were also found in the peripheral blood of the same patient. TCRdb re-hosts the immuneACCESS table, in-frame sequences only. Its copies lack some clones; in the studies checked, an unresolved V gene accounts for under half of them, and the cause for the rest is not known. That table gives V, J and clone size, and the DNA gave D and trimming. This sample comprises about 95,000 clones, over 75% of them detected only once. The ten largest clones represent around 2.9% of the sample.

To be selected, patients needed enough residual fresh-frozen tumor tissue and more than two years of available survival data. Although molecular status otherwise differed among the glioblastoma patients, no patient had an isocitrate dehydrogenase mutation. PBMC collection took place before vaccination, two weeks after the third vaccination, and at tumor progression if progression occurred. The Qiagen DNeasy Blood extraction Kit was used for extraction of genomic DNA. The sequence was obtained from a human donor with glioblastoma. The chain links TRBV5-1 with TRBJ2-3, with TRBD2 tentatively as D gene (7 bases match). Source: blood, taken before dendritic cell vaccination. The base sequence is TGCGCCAGCATTCAAGGAGGGGGGGGCACAGATACGCAGTATTTT. This translates into CASIQGGGGTDTQYF.